The clone carrying this TCR beta chain came up many times. The sample originates from a study of CD8+CD57+ T cells in acquired aplastic anemia. There are 11 residues in the CDR3. Trimming stripped 10 bases from V and 3 bases from J, with 8 bases between. CDR1 is LGHNA, CDR2 YNFKEQ, per germline. Genomic DNA provided the template from which TCR beta VDJ and CDR3 profiles were obtained. TCRdb used MiXCR to reprocess the reads, holding one entry per CDR3 protein. The sample lists under 350,000 distinct CDR3 sequences, roughly 61% occurring once. Patients selected for sequencing had displayed CD8+CD57+ cell expansion by flow cytometry.

V is TRBV4-2 and J is TRBJ2-3; D is ambiguous. Specimen: sorted CD4+, CD8+, or CD8+CD57+ T cells (not recorded which) from PBMCs. This TCR was recovered from a human donor with aplastic anemia. The CDR3, as DNA: TGTGCCACCCTCGGGACAGATACGCAGTATTTT. The encoded protein is CATLGTDTQYF.